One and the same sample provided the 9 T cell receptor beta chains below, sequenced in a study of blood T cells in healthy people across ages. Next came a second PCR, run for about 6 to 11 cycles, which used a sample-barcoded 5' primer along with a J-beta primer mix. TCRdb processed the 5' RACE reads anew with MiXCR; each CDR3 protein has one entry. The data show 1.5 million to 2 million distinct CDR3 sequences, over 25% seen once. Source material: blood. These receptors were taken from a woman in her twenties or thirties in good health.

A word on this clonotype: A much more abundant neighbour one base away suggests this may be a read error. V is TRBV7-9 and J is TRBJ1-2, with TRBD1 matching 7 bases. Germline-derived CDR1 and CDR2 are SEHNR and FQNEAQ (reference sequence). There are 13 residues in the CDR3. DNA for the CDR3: TGTGCCTGCAGCCACAGGGGTAACTATGGCTACACCTTC. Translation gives CACSHRGNYGYTF.

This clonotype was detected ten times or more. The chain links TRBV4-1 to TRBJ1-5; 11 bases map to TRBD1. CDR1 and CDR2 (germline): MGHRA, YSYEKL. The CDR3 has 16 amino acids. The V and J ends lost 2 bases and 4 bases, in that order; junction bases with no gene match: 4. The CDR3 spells CASSQYGTGGNQPQHF. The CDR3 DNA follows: TGCGCCAGCAGCCAATATGGGACAGGGGGAAATCAGCCCCAGCATTTT.

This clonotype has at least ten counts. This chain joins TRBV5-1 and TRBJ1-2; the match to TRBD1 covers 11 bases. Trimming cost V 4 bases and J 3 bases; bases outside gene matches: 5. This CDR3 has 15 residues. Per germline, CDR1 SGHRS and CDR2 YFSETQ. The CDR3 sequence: CASSPRTGGDYGYTF. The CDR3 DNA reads TGCGCCAGCAGCCCTCGGACAGGGGGCGACTATGGCTACACCTTC. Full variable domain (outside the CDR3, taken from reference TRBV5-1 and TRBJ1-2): KAGVTQTPRYLIKTRGQQVTLSCSPISGHRSVSWYQQTPGQGLQFLFEYFSETQRNKGNFPGRFSGRQFSNSRSEMNVSTLELGDSALYLCASSPRTGGDYGYTFGSGTRLTVV.

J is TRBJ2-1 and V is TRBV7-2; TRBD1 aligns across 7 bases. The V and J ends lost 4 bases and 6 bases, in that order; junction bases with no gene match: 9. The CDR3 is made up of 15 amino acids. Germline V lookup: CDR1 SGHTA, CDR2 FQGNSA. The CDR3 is CASSYNRGITNEQFF. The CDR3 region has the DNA TGTGCCAGCAGCTACAACAGGGGTATCACCAATGAGCAGTTCTTC.

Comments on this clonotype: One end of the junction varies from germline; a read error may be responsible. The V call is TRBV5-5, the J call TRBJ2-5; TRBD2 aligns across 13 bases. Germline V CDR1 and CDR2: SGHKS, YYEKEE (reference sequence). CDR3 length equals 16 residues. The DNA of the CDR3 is TGTACCAGCAGAGCCACCGGGACTAGCGGGGAAGAGACCCAGTACTTC. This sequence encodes CTSRATGTSGEETQYF.

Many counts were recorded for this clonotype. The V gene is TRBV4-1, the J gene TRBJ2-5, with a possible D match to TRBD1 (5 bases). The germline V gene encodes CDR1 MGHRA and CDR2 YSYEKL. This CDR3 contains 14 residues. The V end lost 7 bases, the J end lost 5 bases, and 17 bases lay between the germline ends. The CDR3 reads CASTARQGGETQYF. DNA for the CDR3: TGCGCCAGCACGGCTAGGCAGGGTGGTGAGACCCAGTACTTC.

CDR3 protein: CASSQRVDRAVGTEAFF. The CDR3 bases are TGCGCCAGCAGCCAGAGGGTCGACAGGGCGGTTGGTACTGAAGCTTTCTTT. The chain recombines TRBV4-1 with TRBJ1-1; 7 positions match TRBD1. The germline gives CDR1 MGHRA, CDR2 YSYEKL. Germline trimming cut 3 bases from V and 5 bases from J; bases unmatched to any gene: 15. This CDR3 has 17 residues.

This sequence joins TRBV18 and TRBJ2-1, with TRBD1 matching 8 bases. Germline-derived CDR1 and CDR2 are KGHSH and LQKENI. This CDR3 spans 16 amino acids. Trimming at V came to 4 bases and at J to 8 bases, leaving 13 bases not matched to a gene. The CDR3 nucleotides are TGTGCCAGCTCACAAACCCTAGGACAGGGTAGAGATGAGCAGTTCTTC. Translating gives CASSQTLGQGRDEQFF.

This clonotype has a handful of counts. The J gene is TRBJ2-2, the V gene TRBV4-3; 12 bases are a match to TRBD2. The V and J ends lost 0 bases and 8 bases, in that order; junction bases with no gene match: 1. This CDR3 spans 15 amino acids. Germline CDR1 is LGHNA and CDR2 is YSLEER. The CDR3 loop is CASSQETSGRGELFF. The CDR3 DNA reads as TGCGCCAGCAGCCAAGAAACTAGCGGGAGGGGGGAGCTGTTTTTT.